The rows below give T cell receptor beta chains drawn from one sample of a study of shared clonotypes between healthy human individuals. Assay: immunoSEQ multiplex PCR; the TCRdb copy retains only in-frame clones and omits some. Of hundreds of thousands of clones detected, 55% to 75% appear once; the ten largest clones hold approximately 1.8%. The sequenced sample was memory CD4+ T cells sorted from blood. The receptors stem from a woman aged 25 to 39 in good health. CDR3s include the opening cysteine and the closing phenylalanine or tryptophan. D genes are given only for firm matches. Only some rows state a clone size, as once, few, many or a class for expanded clones.

D	size	V	J	CDR3	DNA
TRBD1	many	TRBV28	TRBJ1-5	CASSFQTGVGQPQHF	TGTGCCAGCAGTTTCCAAACAGGGGTTGGTCAGCCCCAGCATTTT
NA	NA	TRBV18	TRBJ2-1	CASSPGRGNYNEQFF	TGTGCCAGCTCACCGGGCAGGGGCAACTACAATGAGCAGTTCTTC
NA	NA	TRBV30	TRBJ2-7	CAWSKRGASYEQYF	TGTGCCTGGAGTAAACGGGGGGCCTCCTACGAGCAGTACTTC
TRBD1	once	TRBV7-6	TRBJ2-5	CASSLDGQGFVRRKETQYF	TGTGCCAGCAGCTTGGACGGACAGGGTTTTGTTAGGCGAAAAGAGACCCAGTACTTC
NA	NA	TRBV6-1	TRBJ1-1	CASSAVGGGEAFF	TGTGCCAGCAGTGCTGTAGGGGGGGGCGAAGCTTTCTTT
TRBD2	NA	TRBV5-4	TRBJ2-3	CASSFPGLARGRVSDTQYF	TGTGCCAGCAGCTTCCCGGGACTAGCGCGGGGCAGGGTGTCAGATACGCAGTATTTT
TRBD2	NA	TRBV11-2	TRBJ2-3	CASSLSSGLLYTQYF	TGTGCCAGCAGCTTATCTAGCGGGCTCCTCTATACGCAGTATTTT
NA	many	TRBV6-1	TRBJ1-4	CASSETHESQKLFF	TGTGCCAGCAGTGAAACCCACGAAAGCCAAAAACTGTTTTTT
TRBD2	NA	TRBV28	TRBJ2-1	CASSRVAGGPVNEQFF	TGTGCCAGCAGTCGGGTAGCGGGAGGGCCGGTCAATGAGCAGTTCTTC
TRBD2	NA	TRBV27	TRBJ2-6	CASSLRQGGFSGANVLTF	TGTGCCAGCAGTTTAAGGCAGGGAGGGTTTTCTGGGGCCAACGTCCTGACTTTC
TRBD2	NA	TRBV19	TRBJ2-3	CASRKSPFGLAGTTDTQYF	TGTGCCAGTAGGAAGTCCCCATTCGGACTAGCGGGAACCACAGATACGCAGTATTTT
NA	NA	TRBV16	TRBJ2-6	CASSLHTSGANVLTF	TGTGCCAGCAGCCTACATACCTCTGGGGCCAACGTCCTGACTTTC
TRBD2	NA	TRBV28	TRBJ2-7	CASSSGLAGGVQYF	TGTGCCAGCAGTTCCGGACTAGCGGGAGGTGTGCAGTACTTC
NA	NA	TRBV11-3	TRBJ2-2	CASSLGQNTGELFF	TGTGCCAGCAGCTTAGGACAGAACACCGGGGAGCTGTTTTTT
NA	NA	TRBV7-3	TRBJ1-2	CASSLSGVKPYGYTF	TGTGCCAGCAGCTTATCCGGGGTAAAGCCCTATGGCTACACCTTC
NA	few	TRBV14	TRBJ1-2	CASSPDRSSPGRRDGYTF	TGTGCCAGCAGCCCTGACCGCTCCTCCCCCGGGAGACGGGATGGCTACACCTTC
NA	few	TRBV11-2	TRBJ2-4	CASSQGENIQYF	TGTGCCAGCAGCCAAGGGGAAAACATTCAGTACTTC
NA	NA	TRBV6-6	TRBJ1-1	CASSFTGITEAFF	TGTGCCAGCAGTTTTACCGGGATCACTGAAGCTTTCTTT
NA	many	TRBV12-2	TRBJ1-5	CASRTRQGNQPQHF	TGTGCAAGTCGCACTAGACAGGGTAATCAGCCCCAGCATTTT
NA	NA	TRBV11-2	TRBJ2-1	CASSSAAGTHNEQFF	TGTGCCAGCAGTAGCGCCGCCGGGACGCACAATGAGCAGTTCTTC
TRBD1	NA	TRBV7-9	TRBJ1-3	CASSPSGQSSGNTIYF	TGTGCCAGCAGCCCCTCGGGACAGAGCTCTGGAAACACCATATATTTT
NA	many	TRBV28	TRBJ2-3	CASSFRNTQYF	TGTGCCAGCAGTTTTCGAAATACGCAGTATTTT
NA	NA	TRBV27	TRBJ2-6	CASSTYWGGANVLTF	TGTGCCAGCAGTACTTATTGGGGCGGGGCCAACGTCCTGACTTTC
NA	few	TRBV28	TRBJ1-5	CASLIRSGRNQPQHF	TGTGCCAGCCTAATACGGTCCGGTCGCAATCAGCCCCAGCATTTT
NA	NA	TRBV7-8	TRBJ2-1	CASSHRGGGSYNEQFF	TGTGCCAGCAGCCACAGGGGAGGGGGCAGCTACAATGAGCAGTTCTTC
NA	NA	TRBV5-1	TRBJ2-1	CASSLDSGAYNEQFF	TGCGCCAGCAGCTTGGATTCAGGGGCATACAATGAGCAGTTCTTC
NA	NA	TRBV5-1	TRBJ1-1	CASSLQGNTEAFF	TGCGCCAGCAGCCTACAGGGAAACACTGAAGCTTTCTTT
NA	NA	TRBV19	TRBJ2-7	CASSIVGGALYYEQYF	TGTGCCAGTAGTATAGTTGGTGGAGCCCTCTACTACGAGCAGTACTTC
TRBD1	NA	TRBV18	TRBJ1-5	CASSPGQGMGQPQHF	TGTGCCAGCTCACCCGGACAGGGAATGGGACAGCCCCAGCATTTT
NA	few	TRBV6-6	TRBJ1-4	CAVSRSFNEKLFF	TGTGCCGTCTCACGGTCCTTTAATGAAAAACTGTTTTTT
TRBD2	NA	TRBV6-1	TRBJ2-3	CASSLLAGGPDTQYF	TGTGCCAGCAGCCTACTAGCGGGAGGGCCCGATACGCAGTATTTT
NA	NA	TRBV28	TRBJ2-7	CASSLGGGSREQYF	TGTGCCAGCAGTCTGGGAGGAGGTTCTCGGGAGCAGTACTTC
NA	NA	TRBV19	TRBJ1-2	CASSNGGGYTF	TGTGCCAGTAGTAATGGCGGGGGCTACACCTTC
TRBD2	NA	TRBV11-2	TRBJ2-3	CASSLGTSGSSDTQYF	TGTGCCAGCAGCCTAGGGACTAGCGGGAGTTCAGATACGCAGTATTTT
TRBD2	NA	TRBV7-6	TRBJ2-3	CASSLAFSGNPFFYEVVTQYF	TGTGCCAGCAGCTTAGCCTTTAGCGGGAACCCTTTTTTTTATGAGGTAGTTACGCAGTATTTT
TRBD2	NA	TRBV2	TRBJ2-1	CASSASGRADNEQFF	TGTGCCAGCAGTGCGAGCGGGAGGGCCGACAATGAGCAGTTCTTC
TRBD2	NA	TRBV7-9	TRBJ2-7	CASSFLAGVGEQYF	TGTGCCAGCAGCTTTCTAGCGGGAGTAGGCGAGCAGTACTTC
NA	NA	TRBV28	TRBJ2-7	CASRHELGEQYF	TGTGCCAGCAGACACGAGTTGGGCGAGCAGTACTTC
NA	NA	TRBV28	TRBJ2-5	CASTQLRVQYF	TGTGCCAGCACCCAACTACGAGTTCAGTACTTC
NA	NA	TRBV4-1	TRBJ1-2	CASSQVGENYGYTF	TGCGCCAGCAGCCAAGTGGGGGAGAACTATGGCTACACCTTC
TRBD1	NA	TRBV11-2	TRBJ2-1	CASSLGQGVNNEQFF	TGTGCCAGCAGCTTAGGACAGGGTGTCAACAATGAGCAGTTCTTC
NA	NA	TRBV21-1	TRBJ2-1	CASSKSCRGYEQFF	TGTGCCAGCAGCAAATCTTGCCGTGGCTATGAGCAGTTCTTC
TRBD2	few	TRBV11-2	TRBJ2-2	CASSLGTSGTGELFF	TGTGCCAGCAGCTTAGGGACTAGCGGGACCGGGGAGCTGTTTTTT
NA	few	TRBV10-3	TRBJ1-2	CASSYLLTGAVNYGYTF	TGTGCCAGCAGTTACCTCTTGACAGGCGCGGTAAACTATGGCTACACCTTC
NA	NA	TRBV4-1	TRBJ1-1	CASSHVPGVKNTEAFF	TGCGCCAGCAGCCACGTTCCAGGGGTAAAGAACACTGAAGCTTTCTTT
TRBD1	NA	TRBV6-5	TRBJ2-7	CASSLTGTDYEQYF	TGTGCCAGCAGTTTGACCGGGACAGACTACGAGCAGTACTTC
NA	NA	TRBV11-3	TRBJ2-7	CASSSQDSKQYF	TGTGCCAGCAGCTCCCAGGACTCGAAGCAGTACTTC
NA	NA	TRBV4-2	TRBJ2-3	CASSLGSGNTDTQYF	TGTGCCAGCAGCTTGGGTAGTGGGAACACAGATACGCAGTATTTT
TRBD2	once	TRBV19	TRBJ2-1	CASQLAGASNEQFF	TGTGCCAGTCAACTAGCGGGGGCCTCCAATGAGCAGTTCTTC
NA	NA	TRBV9	TRBJ2-2	CASSVPFVRGPNTGELFF	TGTGCCAGCAGCGTGCCGTTCGTCAGGGGACCCAACACCGGGGAGCTGTTTTTT
TRBD1	NA	TRBV6-1	TRBJ2-5	CASSEGPGGTETQYF	TGTGCCAGCAGTGAGGGGCCAGGGGGTACGGAGACCCAGTACTTC
TRBD2	NA	TRBV11-2	TRBJ2-1	CASSLVPAGGPYEQFF	TGTGCCAGCAGCTTAGTCCCAGCGGGAGGACCATATGAGCAGTTCTTC
TRBD1	NA	TRBV7-6	TRBJ2-7	CASSSTPLPRTGSSYEQYF	TGTGCCAGCAGCTCTACGCCCCTCCCGCGGACAGGGAGCTCCTACGAGCAGTACTTC